This T cell receptor beta chain was identified during a study of identical twins. General observations from the study: The conclusions drew on cross-sectional statistical analysis instead of tracking the same donors. Weaker excess sharing between twins was seen in beta out-of-frame sequences. Out-of-frame alpha sequences shared between twins exhibited an excess of low generation probability.

The cDNA had a unique molecular identifier and a template-switch universal primer site. A single record per CDR3 protein comes from TCRdb applying MiXCR to the 5' RACE reads. The table lists hundreds of thousands of distinct CDR3 sequences, 6.1% of them singletons. This clonotype showed up many times. Antigen: not known. Source material: naive T cells sorted from blood. The sequence came from a man aged 18 to 30 in good health.

The CDR3 loop is CATSDSGQGRGGELFF. CDR3 in DNA: TGTGCCACCAGTGACTCGGGACAGGGGAGAGGCGGGGAGCTGTTTTTT. This sequence joins TRBV24-1 and TRBJ2-2; 10 bases fit TRBD1. Germline-derived CDR1 and CDR2 are KGHDR and SFDVKD. The length of the CDR3 is 16 residues. The V segment lost 4 bases and the J segment 7 bases; nucleotides outside the gene matches: 8.